These 24 T cell receptor beta chains originate from one sample sequenced in a study of beta chain features in type 1 diabetes. The study, taken as a whole, reports: Among all four CD4+ subsets, Type 1 diabetes patients had TCRB CDR3s that were moderately but significantly shorter.

Sequenced material consisted of expressed TCRB transcripts (all of the isolated RNA was reverse transcribed). Measured with immunoSEQ multiplex PCR; TCRdb has only the in-frame clones, and not every one. The sample carries approximately 150,000 clones, 9% recorded once. The antigens for these receptors are not known. The specimen was central memory CD4+ T cells from blood. Receptors originate from a young man with type 1 diabetes.

This clone was observed a few times. This chain connects TRBV5-4 to TRBJ2-1, with a possible D match to TRBD1 (5 bases). Germline V lookup: CDR1 SGHNT, CDR2 YYREEE (reference sequence). The CDR3 extends over 14 amino acids. The V end lost 0 bases, the J end lost 10 bases, and 14 bases lay between the germline ends. The CDR3 nucleotides are TGTGCCAGCAGCTTGGACACCAGGGCGCGCGAGCAGTTCTTC. As protein: CASSLDTRAREQFF. The whole variable domain, filled in from reference TRBV5-4 and TRBJ2-1, reads ETGVTQSPTHLIKTRGQQVTLRCSSQSGHNTVSWYQQALGQGPQFIFQYYREEENGRGNFPPRFSGLQFPNYSSELNVNALELDDSALYLCASSLDTRAREQFFGPGTRLTVL.

CDR3 bases: TGTGCCAGCAGCTGGGCACGACAGGGGACCTACGAGCAGTACTTC. Its translation: CASSWARQGTYEQYF. The rearrangement joins TRBV11-2 to TRBJ2-7; 8 bases line up with TRBD1. V gave up 4 bases and J gave up 2 bases; unmatched junction bases: 7. Per the germline V gene, CDR1 is SGHAT and CDR2 is FQNNGV. The CDR3 length is 15 residues.

This clone was seen only a few times. The chain carries TRBV5-6 and TRBJ2-1; D is perhaps TRBD1 (6 bases). This CDR3 spans 16 amino acids. Per the germline V gene, CDR1 is SGHDT and CDR2 is YYEEEE. V was cut by 0 bases and J by 6 bases, with 16 bases left in between. CDR3 residues: CASSLAADVGGNEQFF. The CDR3 DNA reads TGTGCCAGCAGCTTGGCAGCGGACGTAGGGGGCAATGAGCAGTTCTTC.

This clone was seen only a few times. The gene calls are TRBV6-5 and TRBJ2-7, with 8 positions matching TRBD1. J lost 9 bases, V lost 6 bases, and 7 bases had no gene match. There are 12 residues in the CDR3. The germline CDR1 and CDR2 sequences are MNHEY and SVGAGI. CDR3 DNA: TGTGCCAGCAGGCAAATGGACAGGGTGCAGTACTTC. This gives the protein CASRQMDRVQYF.

This clone was seen a few times. Other nucleotide sequences in the sample specify the same CDR3. CDR3 sequence reads: CASSSAGGQETQYF. The CDR3 DNA reads TGTGCCAGCAGTTCAGCGGGGGGGCAAGAGACCCAGTACTTC. J is TRBJ2-5 and V is TRBV7-3, with 10 bases matching TRBD2. J gave up 2 bases and V 6 bases, and 3 bases lay outside the gene matches. The V gene's germline CDR1 is SGHTA and CDR2 FQGTGA. CDR3 length: 14 residues.

The CDR3 protein is CASSEVPGQVHYEQYF. The CDR3 DNA reads as TGCGCCAGCAGTGAGGTCCCGGGACAGGTTCACTACGAGCAGTACTTC. The chain is built from TRBV10-2 and TRBJ2-7, with TRBD1 matching 8 bases. Germline CDR1 reads WSHSY; CDR2 reads SAAADI. J was trimmed by 3 bases and V by 2 bases; bases with no gene match: 9. The CDR3 has 16 amino acids.

About this clone itself: Distinct nucleotide sequences in the sample also encode this CDR3. The chain combines TRBV5-1 with TRBJ2-1; 7 bases map to TRBD1. CDR3 length equals 16 residues. The V segment lost 0 bases and the J segment 1 base; nucleotides outside the gene matches: 4. Per germline, CDR1 SGHRS and CDR2 YFSETQ. The CDR3 sequence is CASSLEVTGSYNEQFF. In DNA form, the CDR3 reads TGCGCCAGCAGCTTGGAAGTGACAGGGTCCTACAATGAGCAGTTCTTC.

This clone has more than one count but fewer than ten. This chain links TRBV4-1 with TRBJ1-1; 9 bases map to TRBD1. There are 13 residues in the CDR3. Germline V lookup: CDR1 MGHRA, CDR2 YSYEKL. The V and J ends lost 6 bases and 6 bases, in that order; junction bases with no gene match: 5. The CDR3 reads CASRVQGAAEAFF. The CDR3 region has the DNA TGCGCCAGCAGGGTACAGGGGGCGGCTGAAGCTTTCTTT.

J is TRBJ1-5 and V is TRBV19, with D tentatively TRBD1 (5 bases). The V and J ends lost 3 bases and 12 bases respectively, with 9 bases between them. The CDR3 length is 11 residues. CDR1 is LNHDA, CDR2 SQIVND, per germline (reference sequence). CDR3 sequence reads: CASSIAGDQHF. In DNA, the CDR3 is TGTGCCAGTAGTATTGCGGGGGACCAGCATTTT. The variable domain in full, with the rest retrieved from reference TRBV19 and TRBJ1-5, is DGGITQSPKYLFRKEGQNVTLSCEQNLNHDAMYWYRQDPGQGLRLIYYSQIVNDFQKGDIAEGYSVSREKKESFPLTVTSAQKNPTAFYLCASSIAGDQHFGDGTRLSIL.

In DNA form, the CDR3 reads TGTGCCAGCAGCCCTCCCGTTGGCCTAGCCGGGGATGAGCAGTTCTTC. It translates to CASSPPVGLAGDEQFF. This sequence joins TRBV11-3 and TRBJ2-1; weak D call: TRBD2 (5 bases). Trimming took 5 bases from V and 8 from J, leaving 22 bases between them. The CDR3 consists of 16 residues. CDR1 is SGHNT, CDR2 YENEEA, per germline. Supplemented by reference TRBV11-3 and TRBJ2-1, the full variable domain reads EAGVVQSPRYKIIEKKQPVAFWCNPISGHNTLYWYLQNLGQGPELLIRYENEEAVDDSQLPKDRFSAERLKGVDSTLKIQPAELGDSAVYLCASSPPVGLAGDEQFFGPGTRLTVL.

J is TRBJ2-7 and V is TRBV7-2, with 7 nucleotides matching TRBD1. This CDR3 has 14 amino acids. V lost 5 bases, J lost 1 base, and 5 bases stayed unmatched. Germline V CDR1 and CDR2: SGHTA, FQGNSA. CDR3 sequence: CASSPGQTSYEQYF. The CDR3 coding sequence is TGTGCCAGCAGCCCGGGACAGACTTCCTACGAGCAGTACTTC. Full variable domain (missing parts from reference TRBV7-2 and TRBJ2-7): GAGVSQSPSNKVTEKGKDVELRCDPISGHTALYWYRQSLGQGLEFLIYFQGNSAPDKSGLPSDRFSAERTGGSVSTLTIQRTQQEDSAVYLCASSPGQTSYEQYFGPGTRLTVT.

This clone was observed a handful of times. The sample holds other DNA sequences that translate to the same CDR3. The rearrangement uses TRBV9 and TRBJ2-5; 9 positions match TRBD2. Germline V gene lookup returns CDR1 SGDLS and CDR2 YYNGEE. The CDR3 has 16 amino acids. V shed 0 bases, J shed 3 bases, and the junction held 6 bases outside the gene matches. The CDR3: CASSVGASGAEETQYF. The DNA of the CDR3 is TGTGCCAGCAGCGTAGGTGCTAGCGGGGCAGAAGAGACCCAGTACTTC.

This clone was counted between two and nine times. V and J are TRBV7-9 and TRBJ2-5; the match to TRBD2 covers 11 bases. Germline V CDR1 and CDR2: SEHNR, FQNEAQ (reference sequence). The CDR3 is 15 residues long. Trimming took 4 bases from V and 4 from J; bases not matched to a gene: 5. The CDR3 DNA sequence: TGTGCCAGCAGCTCTAGCGGGGGGCCCGGAGAGACCCAGTACTTC. Translated: CASSSSGGPGETQYF.

V is TRBV5-6 and J is TRBJ2-2, with 8 bases matching TRBD1. Germline V gene sequence: CDR1 SGHDT, CDR2 YYEEEE. CDR3 length: 17 residues. The V gene end was trimmed by 4 bases and the J gene end by 5 bases; junction bases not matched to a gene: 13. The CDR3 DNA is TGTGCCAGCAGCAATATTGCCAGGACAGGGTTGACCGGGGAGCTGTTTTTT. It specifies CASSNIARTGLTGELFF.

V and J are TRBV9 and TRBJ2-3; the match to TRBD1 covers 7 bases. Germline lookup yields CDR1 SGDLS and CDR2 YYNGEE. V lost 4 bases and J lost 2; bases outside the gene matches: 7. This CDR3 contains 15 residues. The CDR3 DNA is TGTGCCAGCAGCTTCCAGGGGGACAACACAGATACGCAGTATTTT. This gives the protein CASSFQGDNTDTQYF.

The V gene is TRBV7-9, the J gene TRBJ2-1; a weak D match, TRBD2 (6 bases). Looked up from germline, CDR1 is SEHNR and CDR2 is FQNEAQ (reference sequence). With 1 base removed from V and 3 bases from J, the gap between germline ends came to 13 bases. This CDR3 is 16 amino acids long. CDR3 DNA: TGTGCCAGCAGCTTAGAACAGTGGAGGGGCTACAATGAGCAGTTCTTC. Encoded protein: CASSLEQWRGYNEQFF. The entire variable domain, with the rest obtained from reference TRBV7-9 and TRBJ2-1, is as follows: DTGVSQNPRHKITKRGQNVTFRCDPISEHNRLYWYRQTLGQGPEFLTYFQNEAQLEKSRLLSDRFSAERPKGSFSTLEIQRTEQGDSAMYLCASSLEQWRGYNEQFFGPGTRLTVL.

This clone was seen more than once but under ten times. The chain uses TRBV7-9 and TRBJ1-4; no definite D call. Germline V gene lookup returns CDR1 SEHNR and CDR2 FQNEAQ (reference sequence). V shed 1 base and J shed 8 bases, with 11 bases lying between them. The CDR3 runs 14 residues. The CDR3 nucleotides read TGTGCCAGCAGCTTAGGGGGAGGCGACGAAAAACTGTTTTTT. Residues: CASSLGGGDEKLFF.

This clone was detected only a few times. J is TRBJ1-2 and V is TRBV30, with D hard to call. V gave up 0 bases and J gave up 6 bases, with 8 bases separating them. Germline V gives CDR1 GTSNPN, CDR2 SVGIG (reference sequence). The CDR3 spans 12 residues. The CDR3 DNA follows: TGTGCCTGGAGTGTAAGCCTGAATGGCTACACCTTC. Its translation: CAWSVSLNGYTF.

This clone was counted a few times. The genes are TRBV7-9 and TRBJ2-1, with 8 bases matching TRBD1. CDR1 and CDR2 (germline): SEHNR, FQNEAQ (reference sequence). Trimming took 5 bases from V and 5 from J; bases not matched to a gene: 2. This CDR3 is built from 13 residues. Here the CDR3 DNA reads TGTGCCAGCAGCGTGGGACAGGACAATGAGCAGTTCTTC. It translates to CASSVGQDNEQFF.

This clone has more than one count but fewer than ten. This sequence joins TRBV6-1 and TRBJ2-3; D unresolved. The germline V gene encodes CDR1 MNHNS and CDR2 SASEGT. V lost 2 bases and J 1 base, leaving 7 bases between the germline ends. The CDR3 sequence is 14 residues long. The CDR3 sequence is CASSERRGTDTQYF. The CDR3 nucleotides are TGTGCCAGCAGTGAACGTCGCGGCACAGATACGCAGTATTTT.

This sequence joins TRBV6-5 and TRBJ2-3; no reliable D call. Trimming took 3 bases from V and 2 from J, leaving 15 bases between them. CDR1 and CDR2 from the germline V gene are MNHEY and SVGAGI. The CDR3 extends over 16 amino acids. The CDR3, as DNA: TGTGCCAGCAGTTATCGGGTCGCCAGACTCACAGATACGCAGTATTTT. It yields the protein CASSYRVARLTDTQYF.

The J gene is TRBJ2-7, the V gene TRBV6-5, with D unresolved. Deletions cut 2 bases from V and 5 bases from J, with 7 bases between. The CDR3 extends over 12 amino acids. CDR1 is MNHEY, CDR2 SVGAGI, per germline. CDR3: CASSYPGNEQYF. DNA of the CDR3: TGTGCCAGCAGTTACCCAGGCAACGAGCAGTACTTC.

The chain couples TRBV19 to TRBJ2-3, with TRBD1 matching over 7 bases. CDR1 LNHDA and CDR2 SQIVND come from the germline V gene (reference sequence). The CDR3 runs to 13 residues. Trimming at V came to 10 bases and at J to 7 bases, leaving 11 bases not matched to a gene. This CDR3 is CATAQGGMYTQYF. The CDR3 DNA reads as TGTGCCACTGCGCAAGGGGGCATGTATACGCAGTATTTT. Combining the CDR3 with reference TRBV19 and TRBJ2-3 gives the whole variable domain DGGITQSPKYLFRKEGQNVTLSCEQNLNHDAMYWYRQDPGQGLRLIYYSQIVNDFQKGDIAEGYSVSREKKESFPLTVTSAQKNPTAFYLCATAQGGMYTQYFGPGTRLTVL.

This clone was counted a few times. CDR3 bases: TGCAGCGTCTCACAGGGGGCCTTAAACTATGGCTACACCTTC. This translates into CSVSQGALNYGYTF. This chain joins TRBV29-1 and TRBJ1-2; 9 bases align to TRBD1. Germline values: CDR1 SQVTM, CDR2 ANQGSEA. The V and J ends lost 6 bases and 2 bases, in that order; junction bases with no gene match: 7. This CDR3 region has 14 residues. Using reference TRBV29-1 and TRBJ1-2 for the parts outside the CDR3, the full variable domain is SAVISQKPSRDICQRGTSLTIQCQVDSQVTMMFWYRQQPGQSLTLIATANQGSEATYESGFVIDKFPISRPNLTFSTLTVSNMSPEDSSIYLCSVSQGALNYGYTFGSGTRLTVV.